A selection of T cell receptor beta chains follows, all from one sample in a study of T cell repertoires in cytomegalovirus infection. A single record per CDR3 protein comes from TCRdb applying MiXCR to the reads. This table has hundreds of thousands of distinct CDR3 sequences, roughly a tenth appearing once. The sequenced material came from PBMCs. Every receptor here comes from a human donor in good health (CMV status not recorded). Some clones in this sample may be carry-over from other donors' samples. Both conserved end residues are part of each CDR3. The D gene is left open where the match is weak. A row's size may be missing; if present it is once, few, many or a size class.

J gene: TRBJ1-6; V gene: TRBV20-1; clone size: -; D gene: -; CDR3 DNA: TGCAGTGCTAGGGACAGTAGCTCCTATAATTCACCCCTCCACTTT; CDR3 protein: CSARDSSSYNSPLHF
J gene: TRBJ1-5; V gene: TRBV7-8; clone size: many; D gene: -; CDR3 DNA: TGTGCCAGCAGCTTAGTTCGGTCGGCAGGGGTGAATCAGCCCCAGCATTTT; CDR3 protein: CASSLVRSAGVNQPQHF
J gene: TRBJ1-5; V gene: TRBV20-1; clone size: -; D gene: -; CDR3 DNA: TGCAGTGGGTCCAGGGATAGCAATCAGCCCCAGCATTTT; CDR3 protein: CSGSRDSNQPQHF
J gene: TRBJ2-1; V gene: TRBV12-3/TRBV12-4; clone size: many; D gene: -; CDR3 DNA: TGTGCCAGCAGTTTATCCCTAGCGAGACCGGGTGAGCAGTTCTTC; CDR3 protein: CASSLSLARPGEQFF
J gene: TRBJ1-6; V gene: TRBV20-1; clone size: many; D gene: -; CDR3 DNA: TGCAGTGCTAGAGATAACACCCAGAGCTCCTATAATTCACCCCTCCACTTT; CDR3 protein: CSARDNTQSSYNSPLHF
J gene: TRBJ1-6; V gene: TRBV6-1; clone size: many; D gene: -; CDR3 DNA: TGTGCCAGCCTATGGGCGGGTGATTCACCCCTCCACTTT; CDR3 protein: CASLWAGDSPLHF
J gene: TRBJ1-1; V gene: TRBV29-1; clone size: many; D gene: -; CDR3 DNA: TGCAGCGTCGCTGATCGCCCCGGGCAGAACACTGAAGCTTTCTTT; CDR3 protein: CSVADRPGQNTEAFF
J gene: TRBJ1-1; V gene: TRBV29-1; clone size: -; D gene: TRBD1; CDR3 DNA: TGCAGCGTTTCGGGACAGGTGAACGCTGAAGCTTTCTTT; CDR3 protein: CSVSGQVNAEAFF
J gene: TRBJ2-5; V gene: TRBV6-5; clone size: many; D gene: -; CDR3 DNA: TGTGCCAGCAGTTACGCCGCCAGCCGAGAGACCCAGTACTTC; CDR3 protein: CASSYAASRETQYF
J gene: TRBJ2-1; V gene: TRBV29-1; clone size: many; D gene: TRBD2; CDR3 DNA: TGCAGCGTTGAAGATAAGGCAGCGGGGGTTGTGGATGAGCAGTTCTTC; CDR3 protein: CSVEDKAAGVVDEQFF
J gene: TRBJ2-1; V gene: TRBV6-4; clone size: -; D gene: TRBD2; CDR3 DNA: TGTGCCAGCAGTGACCGACTAGCGGGGGAGGTTGAGCAGTTCTTC; CDR3 protein: CASSDRLAGEVEQFF
J gene: TRBJ2-4; V gene: TRBV2; clone size: many; D gene: -; CDR3 DNA: TGTGCCAGCAGGGAAGGGAGGGGGCCCAAAAACATTCAGTACTTC; CDR3 protein: CASREGRGPKNIQYF
J gene: TRBJ2-1; V gene: TRBV6-1; clone size: many; D gene: -; CDR3 DNA: TGTGCCAGCGCCACGGGGGCTATAACGTACAATGAGCAGTTCTTC; CDR3 protein: CASATGAITYNEQFF
J gene: TRBJ2-1; V gene: TRBV7-6; clone size: -; D gene: TRBD2; CDR3 DNA: TGTGCCAGCAGCTCCCCCAGGACTAGCGGGGCAACCTACAATGAGCAGTTCTTC; CDR3 protein: CASSSPRTSGATYNEQFF
J gene: TRBJ1-5; V gene: TRBV27; clone size: few; D gene: -; CDR3 DNA: TGTGCCAGCAGTCCAAGGGCTCAGGGGCCCCAGCATTTT; CDR3 protein: CASSPRAQGPQHF
J gene: TRBJ2-1; V gene: TRBV7-9; clone size: many; D gene: TRBD1; CDR3 DNA: TGTGCCAGCAGCAAAACAGGGGGCCCCACCTCCTACAATGAGCAGTTCTTC; CDR3 protein: CASSKTGGPTSYNEQFF
J gene: TRBJ2-3; V gene: TRBV29-1; clone size: -; D gene: TRBD2; CDR3 DNA: TGCAGCGTTGAAATAGCGGGGATCAGCACAGATACGCAGTATTTT; CDR3 protein: CSVEIAGISTDTQYF
J gene: TRBJ2-2; V gene: TRBV6-2/TRBV6-3; clone size: many; D gene: -; CDR3 DNA: TGTGCCAGCAGCACCACGAGGGGCGATGGGACCGGGGAGCTGTTTTTT; CDR3 protein: CASSTTRGDGTGELFF
J gene: TRBJ2-5; V gene: TRBV5-1; clone size: many; D gene: -; CDR3 DNA: TGCGCCAGCAGCTTGTTCCGGACACAAGAGACCCAGTACTTC; CDR3 protein: CASSLFRTQETQYF
J gene: TRBJ2-1; V gene: TRBV15; clone size: many; D gene: -; CDR3 DNA: TGTGCCACCAGCGCGCAGGGTGCTGAGCAGTTCTTC; CDR3 protein: CATSAQGAEQFF
J gene: TRBJ2-6; V gene: TRBV10-3; clone size: many; D gene: -; CDR3 DNA: TGTGCCATCAGTGAGGCCAACGTCCTGACTTTC; CDR3 protein: CAISEANVLTF
J gene: TRBJ1-6; V gene: TRBV7-9; clone size: many; D gene: TRBD1; CDR3 DNA: TGTGCCGGGGGACAGACTAGAGGCGCCCTAAATTCACCCCTCCACTTT; CDR3 protein: CAGGQTRGALNSPLHF
J gene: TRBJ2-3; V gene: TRBV7-6; clone size: many; D gene: TRBD2; CDR3 DNA: TGTGCCAGCAGCTCAGGCGGGGGGTACCATCTAGGCACAGATACGCAGTATTTT; CDR3 protein: CASSSGGGYHLGTDTQYF
J gene: TRBJ2-2; V gene: TRBV12-3/TRBV12-4; clone size: many; D gene: -; CDR3 DNA: TGTGCCAGCAGTTTAGTCGGGAAATCGGTTGGCGGGGAGCTGTTTTTT; CDR3 protein: CASSLVGKSVGGELFF
J gene: TRBJ2-1; V gene: TRBV7-2; clone size: many; D gene: TRBD1; CDR3 DNA: TGTGCCAGCAGCTTAGCGACCGGGACAGGGCCCGTTGAGCAGTTCTTC; CDR3 protein: CASSLATGTGPVEQFF
J gene: TRBJ2-7; V gene: TRBV10-3; clone size: -; D gene: TRBD1; CDR3 DNA: TGTGCCATCAGTGGACAACGGGACAGGGCGCACGAGCAGTACTTC; CDR3 protein: CAISGQRDRAHEQYF
J gene: TRBJ1-1; V gene: TRBV7-8; clone size: many; D gene: -; CDR3 DNA: TGTGCCAGCACTGAAGCTTTCTTT; CDR3 protein: CASTEAFF
J gene: TRBJ1-1; V gene: TRBV20-1; clone size: many; D gene: -; CDR3 DNA: TGCAGTGCTCTCGACCCCCGCACTGAAGCTTTCTTT; CDR3 protein: CSALDPRTEAFF
J gene: TRBJ2-1; V gene: TRBV10-3; clone size: few; D gene: -; CDR3 DNA: TGTGCCACCCAGAAAGGATCCTACAATGAGCAGTTCTTC; CDR3 protein: CATQKGSYNEQFF
J gene: TRBJ1-2; V gene: TRBV6-4; clone size: many; D gene: -; CDR3 DNA: TGTGCCAGCACTTTACATGGCGGCAGTTCTAACTATGGCTACACCTTC; CDR3 protein: CASTLHGGSSNYGYTF
J gene: TRBJ2-5; V gene: TRBV28; clone size: -; D gene: TRBD1; CDR3 DNA: TGTGCCAGCAGTAAGTTGGGCTGGGACAGACAAGAGACCCAGTACTTC; CDR3 protein: CASSKLGWDRQETQYF
J gene: TRBJ2-4; V gene: TRBV27; clone size: many; D gene: TRBD1; CDR3 DNA: TGTGCCAGCAGTCCGGGGACAGCCCATCCCAAAAACATTCAGTACTTC; CDR3 protein: CASSPGTAHPKNIQYF
J gene: TRBJ2-1; V gene: TRBV7-9; clone size: many; D gene: TRBD2; CDR3 DNA: TGTGCCAGCAGCTTATTCGTACTAGCGGGGGGCATCTCCTACAATGAGCAGTTCTTC; CDR3 protein: CASSLFVLAGGISYNEQFF